The 28 T cell receptor beta chains reported below all come from one sample, sequenced in a study of blood T cell repertoires in COVID-19. Repertoires were generated with immunoSEQ multiplex PCR, while TCRdb's copy carries only in-frame clones and drops some. The data hold a few hundred thousand clones, with 70% to 90% observed a single time. The specimen was peripheral blood. The source is a man aged 55 to 69 with acute or convalescent COVID-19.

The gene calls are TRBV11-1 and TRBJ1-1; 12 bases are a match to TRBD1. Losses at the gene ends were 4 bases for V and 5 bases for J; bases not matched to a gene: 8. The CDR3 has 16 residues. Germline assignment: CDR1 SGHAT and CDR2 FQDESV (reference sequence). CDR3 loop: CASSWGQGASRTEAFF. The CDR3 DNA reads as TGTGCCAGCAGCTGGGGACAGGGGGCGAGTAGAACTGAAGCTTTCTTT.

This chain joins TRBV6-2 or TRBV6-3 and TRBJ2-7, with D perhaps TRBD1 (5 bases). This CDR3 contains 17 residues. Trimming stripped 2 bases from V and 0 bases from J, with 17 bases between. Germline values: CDR1 MNHEY, CDR2 SVGEGT. This chain's CDR3 is CASSYGASSYSSYEQYF. In DNA form, the CDR3 reads TGTGCCAGCAGTTACGGGGCCAGTTCCTACAGCTCCTACGAGCAGTACTTC.

The V and J genes are TRBV11-2 and TRBJ2-3, with D possibly being TRBD2 (5 bases). The CDR3 is 11 residues long. In germline, CDR1 is SGHAT, CDR2 FQNNGV. V was pared by 4 bases and J by 6 bases, with 5 bases between. The DNA for the CDR3 is TGTGCCAGCAGCTCGGGGGATACGCAGTATTTT. This sequence encodes CASSSGDTQYF. Looking up the rest from reference TRBV11-2 and TRBJ2-3 gives the full variable domain: EAGVAQSPRYKIIEKRQSVAFWCNPISGHATLYWYQQILGQGPKLLIQFQNNGVVDDSQLPKDRFSAERLKGVDSTLKIQPAKLEDSAVYLCASSSGDTQYFGPGTRLTVL.

V is TRBV5-6 and J is TRBJ1-2; no reliable D call. Trimming shortened V by 5 bases and J by 3 bases, and 8 bases separated the two germline ends. There are 12 residues in the CDR3. Germline V CDR1 and CDR2: SGHDT, YYEEEE. The CDR3 loop is CASRRHDYGYTF. CDR3 DNA sequence: TGTGCCAGCAGGAGGCACGACTATGGCTACACCTTC. Combining the CDR3 with reference TRBV5-6 and TRBJ1-2 gives the whole variable domain DAGVTQSPTHLIKTRGQQVTLRCSPKSGHDTVSWYQQALGQGPQFIFQYYEEEERQRGNFPDRFSGHQFPNYSSELNVNALLLGDSALYLCASRRHDYGYTFGSGTRLTVV.

The chain has TRBV10-1 and TRBJ1-5, with 10 bases lining up with TRBD1. The CDR3 totals 16 residues. The V gene end was trimmed by 4 bases and the J gene end by 10 bases; junction bases not matched to a gene: 13. The germline V gene encodes CDR1 WNHNN and CDR2 SYGVQD (reference sequence). This chain's CDR3 is CASSAGTGASLSPQHF. The CDR3 region has the DNA TGCGCCAGCAGTGCCGGGACAGGGGCCTCCTTAAGCCCCCAGCATTTT.

CDR3 nucleotides: TGTGCCAGCAGCCAAGGTCTCGTACGGTCCTACGAGCAGTACTTC. This codes for CASSQGLVRSYEQYF. V gene TRBV4-2 combines with J gene TRBJ2-7; D is unclear. Germline CDR1 is LGHNA and CDR2 is YNFKEQ. V was pared by 1 base and J by 1 base, with 11 bases between. The CDR3 has 15 residues.

The chain employs TRBV6-5 and TRBJ2-7, with 8 positions matching TRBD1. V lost 7 bases and J lost 4; bases outside the gene matches: 9. CDR1 and CDR2 from the germline V gene are MNHEY and SVGAGI. The CDR3 has 14 amino acids. CDR3 DNA sequence: TGTGCCAGCACCGAGGGGGACAGGAGGTACGAGCAGTACTTC. It translates to CASTEGDRRYEQYF.

The J gene is TRBJ1-1, the V gene TRBV7-9, with D maybe TRBD1 (5 bases). V was trimmed by 5 bases and J by 8 bases, leaving 30 bases between them. Looked up from germline, CDR1 is SEHNR and CDR2 is FQNEAQ (reference sequence). The CDR3 contains 18 residues. Here the CDR3 reads CASSEGLGPGRREEEAFF. Here the CDR3 DNA reads TGTGCCAGCAGCGAAGGACTTGGTCCGGGACGGCGGGAAGAAGAAGCTTTCTTT.

The V and J genes are TRBV10-1 and TRBJ2-1; 7 positions match TRBD1. This CDR3 has 16 residues. Germline V gene data show CDR1 as WNHNN and CDR2 as SYGVQD (reference sequence). V was clipped by 0 bases and J by 2 bases; unmatched bases: 4. As DNA, the CDR3 is TGCGCCAGCAGTGAGTCTACAGGGGCCCCCTACAATGAGCAGTTCTTC. This codes for CASSESTGAPYNEQFF.

CDR3 bases: TGTGCCAGCAGTTTAACCGCTACAGGGGCCCCTAACTATGGCTACACCTTC. It specifies CASSLTATGAPNYGYTF. The V call is TRBV28, the J call TRBJ1-2, with 7 positions matching TRBD1. Per the germline V gene, CDR1 is MDHEN and CDR2 is SYDVKM. J gave up 0 bases and V 2 bases, and 9 bases lay outside the gene matches. The CDR3 is made up of 17 amino acids.

The rearrangement joins TRBV6-1 to TRBJ2-5, with D perhaps TRBD2 (6 bases). Trimming removed 2 bases at V and 4 bases at J, with 8 bases between. This CDR3 is built from 13 residues. Germline CDR1 is MNHNS and CDR2 is SASEGT. CDR3 residues: CASSELARETQYF. The CDR3 nucleotides read TGTGCCAGCAGTGAACTAGCGAGAGAGACCCAGTACTTC.

The rearrangement links TRBV30 to TRBJ2-1; 8 nucleotides match TRBD1. From germline, CDR1 is GTSNPN and CDR2 SVGIG (reference sequence). Germline trimming cut 4 bases from V and 6 bases from J; bases unmatched to any gene: 2. The CDR3 extends over 12 amino acids. This chain's CDR3 is CAWNRGVNEQFF. The CDR3 nucleotides read TGTGCCTGGAACAGGGGGGTCAATGAGCAGTTCTTC.

The sample holds a few counts of this clone. Here the CDR3 DNA reads TGTGCCAGCTTACCCCGGGAGGGAAACATTCAGTACTTC. Protein sequence: CASLPREGNIQYF. The chain couples TRBV3-1 (or the pseudogene TRBV3-2) to TRBJ2-4; TRBD2 agrees at 8 bases. Germline loops: CDR1 LGHDT, CDR2 YNNKEL (reference sequence). Trimming took 8 bases from V and 6 from J; bases not matched to a gene: 6. The CDR3 spans 13 residues.

The CDR3 here is CASSTWTGDIQYF. CDR3 DNA: TGTGCCAGTAGTACATGGACAGGGGACATTCAGTACTTC. The chain recombines TRBV19 with TRBJ2-4; 9 nucleotides agree with TRBD1. The V gene's germline CDR1 is LNHDA and CDR2 SQIVND (reference sequence). The V segment lost 4 bases and the J segment 8 bases; nucleotides outside the gene matches: 3. CDR3 size: 13 residues.

The gene calls are TRBV6-5 and TRBJ2-7; possibly TRBD1 for D (5 bases). V was pared by 1 base and J by 2 bases, with 9 bases between. CDR1 is MNHEY, CDR2 SVGAGI, per germline. The CDR3 spans 14 residues. For the CDR3, the DNA is TGTGCCAGCAGTTACTATCGGACACCCTACGAGCAGTACTTC. Protein product: CASSYYRTPYEQYF.

This clone turned up a few times. The J gene is TRBJ1-5, the V gene TRBV7-2; TRBD1 matches 11 bases. The J segment lost 2 bases and the V segment lost 6 bases, leaving 3 bases of the junction unmatched. The germline CDR1 and CDR2 sequences are SGHTA and FQGNSA. This CDR3 is 15 amino acids long. CDR3 coding DNA: TGTGCCAGCAGGAGGGGACAGGGGGGCAATCAGCCCCAGCATTTT. Its translation is CASRRGQGGNQPQHF.

The chain uses TRBV7-2 and TRBJ1-3; D might be TRBD1 (5 bases). Germline loops: CDR1 SGHTA, CDR2 FQGNSA. The CDR3 runs 15 residues. V lost 5 bases and J 5 bases, leaving 16 bases between the germline ends. This chain's CDR3 is CASSPAGGRRNTIYF. As DNA, the CDR3 is TGTGCCAGCAGCCCCGCTGGGGGGAGGAGAAACACCATATATTTT.

The CDR3 protein is CASSLRTGVSSSTDTQYF. For the CDR3, the DNA is TGTGCCAGCAGCTTAAGGACAGGGGTATCGAGCAGCACAGATACGCAGTATTTT. The rearrangement joins TRBV7-2 to TRBJ2-3; 9 bases map to TRBD1. The length of the CDR3 is 18 residues. Germline CDR1 is SGHTA and CDR2 is FQGNSA. Trimming removed 2 bases from V and 0 bases from J; junction bases left unmatched: 9.

The chain is built from TRBV7-3 and TRBJ2-2, with D perhaps TRBD2 (5 bases). CDR1 SGHTA and CDR2 FQGTGA come from the germline V gene. The V gene lost 0 bases and the J gene lost 1 base, with 9 bases spanning the gap. CDR3 length equals 16 residues. CDR3 sequence (DNA): TGTGCCAGCAGCTTAACGGCTAGCCGGAACACCGGGGAGCTGTTTTTT. It translates to CASSLTASRNTGELFF.

The chain combines TRBV9 with TRBJ2-7; D is perhaps TRBD1 (6 bases). Germline CDR1 and CDR2: SGDLS and YYNGEE. The CDR3 totals 15 residues. V lost 0 bases and J 2 bases, leaving 12 bases between the germline ends. CDR3 loop: CASSVDYRAAYEQYF. CDR3 nucleotide sequence: TGTGCCAGCAGCGTAGACTACAGGGCGGCCTACGAGCAGTACTTC.

The rearrangement joins TRBV6-4 to TRBJ1-6; 8 bases are a match to TRBD1. The V gene's germline CDR1 is MRHNA and CDR2 SNTAGT. CDR3 length: 17 residues. V dropped 3 bases and J dropped 7; count of bases not matched to a gene: 11. The CDR3 loop reads CASSEVPGGAKNSPLHF. DNA of the CDR3: TGTGCCAGCAGTGAGGTGCCAGGGGGCGCGAAAAATTCACCCCTCCACTTT.

The V gene is TRBV6-5, the J gene TRBJ2-2; D remains ambiguous. CDR3 size: 16 residues. V lost 0 bases and J lost 1, with 9 bases in between. CDR1 is MNHEY, CDR2 SVGAGI, per germline. CDR3 bases: TGTGCCAGCAGTTACTCTCGGTTAGTGAACACCGGGGAGCTGTTTTTT. Protein: CASSYSRLVNTGELFF.

This chain links TRBV5-6 with TRBJ1-6; 9 bases fit TRBD1. V dropped 4 bases and J dropped 7; count of bases not matched to a gene: 3. The V gene's germline CDR1 is SGHDT and CDR2 YYEEEE. This CDR3 comprises 14 residues. Here the CDR3 DNA reads TGTGCCAGCAGCCTGACAGGGGGGAATTCACCCCTCCACTTT. This translates into CASSLTGGNSPLHF.

The V call is TRBV2, the J call TRBJ2-5; 7 nucleotides line up with TRBD1. V lost 7 bases, J lost 2 bases, and 4 bases stayed unmatched. The CDR3 is 13 amino acids. CDR1 and CDR2 (germline): SNHLY, FYNNEI. This CDR3 is CASNRDSQETQYF. For the CDR3, the DNA is TGTGCCAGCAACCGGGACAGTCAAGAGACCCAGTACTTC.

The rearrangement joins TRBV2 to TRBJ2-3, with 8 nucleotides matching TRBD1. J lost 8 bases, V lost 10 bases, and 14 bases had no gene match. The germline CDR1 and CDR2 sequences are SNHLY and FYNNEI. This CDR3 contains 14 residues. The CDR3 region has the DNA TGTGCCACTCTCGGACAGGGCACACATGGTACGCAGTATTTT. As protein: CATLGQGTHGTQYF.

A word on this clone: The identical CDR3 is also encoded by other nucleotide sequences in the sample. The chain links TRBV18 to TRBJ2-5; D gene ambiguous. Looked up from germline, CDR1 is KGHSH and CDR2 is LQKENI. V shed 3 bases and J shed 2 bases, with 7 bases lying between them. CDR3 length: 13 residues. CDR3 protein: CASSPRQQETQYF. CDR3 nucleotides: TGTGCCAGCTCACCCCGACAACAAGAGACCCAGTACTTC.

Notes on this clone: At one boundary the junction diverges from the germline segment, which might be a read error. The chain is built from TRBV28 and TRBJ1-2, with 8 bases aligning to TRBD1. The CDR3 is 13 residues long. Germline V lookup: CDR1 MDHEN, CDR2 SYDVKM. The CDR3 DNA is TGTGCCAGCAGAAAAGGACAGGGTGGGAATTCGCCTTTC. Residues: CASRKGQGGNSPF.

CDR3 bases: TGTGCCACCAGCAGAGAGGCAGGGGGAAACTTGAGGGAGCAGTACTTC. Protein: CATSREAGGNLREQYF. The chain has TRBV15 and TRBJ2-7, with 7 positions matching TRBD1. The germline V gene has CDR1 LNHNV and CDR2 YYDKDF (reference sequence). This CDR3 comprises 16 residues. The ends lost 0 bases at V and 7 bases at J; junction bases unmatched: 12.